The 21 T cell receptor beta chains given below trace back to one sample, sequenced in a study of T-cell memory formation after mild COVID-19. TCRdb processed the 5' RACE reads anew with MiXCR; each CDR3 protein has one entry. Of 430,000 or so distinct CDR3 sequences listed, more than 20% are singletons. Sequenced: PBMCs or a T cell subset sorted from them (not recorded which). The receptors were gathered from an adult woman who had mild COVID-19 (a few samples of this study predate the infection). Cell type and time point are not known.

Only a few counts were recorded for this clonotype. The rearrangement joins TRBV20-1 to TRBJ1-2; the D is unclear. Trimming removed 0 bases at V and 8 bases at J, with 19 bases between. The CDR3 sequence is 15 residues long. CDR1 and CDR2 (germline): DFQATT, SNEGSKA (reference sequence). The DNA for the CDR3 is TGCAGTGCTAGAGATCCCCATCGCTTTCTATGGGGCTACACCTTC. It yields the protein CSARDPHRFLWGYTF.

The chain combines TRBV5-1 with TRBJ1-5; 7 bases fit TRBD1. The germline V gene encodes CDR1 SGHRS and CDR2 YFSETQ. J was trimmed by 2 bases and V by 0 bases; bases with no gene match: 5. This CDR3 is 16 amino acids long. The CDR3 DNA reads as TGCGCCAGCAGCTTGGTACAGGGGAGTCGCAATCAGCCCCAGCATTTT. Protein sequence: CASSLVQGSRNQPQHF.

This chain uses TRBV6-5 with TRBJ1-4, with 8 bases lining up with TRBD1. Germline assignment: CDR1 MNHEY and CDR2 SVGAGI. The V and J ends lost 4 bases and 12 bases, in that order; junction bases with no gene match: 10. The CDR3 is 14 amino acids. The CDR3 loop reads CASSSQGQAGELFF. The CDR3 DNA is TGTGCCAGCAGTTCACAGGGACAGGCCGGCGAACTGTTTTTT.

This clonotype came up a few times. The rearrangement uses TRBV15 and TRBJ2-7, with D uncertain. CDR1 and CDR2 (germline): LNHNV, YYDKDF (reference sequence). The CDR3 is 14 amino acids. V was cut by 9 bases and J by 5 bases, with 20 bases left in between. The chain's CDR3 is CATRRSWVENEQYF. In DNA, the CDR3 is TGTGCCACTCGCAGGTCTTGGGTAGAGAACGAGCAGTACTTC.

This chain joins TRBV12-3 or TRBV12-4 and TRBJ2-7; 9 bases are shared with TRBD1. This CDR3 has 15 amino acids. Trimming cost V 6 bases and J 2 bases; bases outside gene matches: 8. DNA of the CDR3: TGTGCCAGCAGAGCTGGGACAGGGCCAACCTACGAGCAGTACTTC. Translation: CASRAGTGPTYEQYF.

The V call is TRBV3-1, the J call TRBJ1-4, with no clear D. Germline V lookup: CDR1 LGHDT, CDR2 YNNKEL (reference sequence). Trimming pared 0 bases from V and 5 bases from J, leaving 10 bases between. The CDR3 covers 15 residues. CDR3 sequence (DNA): TGTGCCAGCAGCCAAGATATCCAGATGAATGAAAAACTGTTTTTT. It codes for CASSQDIQMNEKLFF.

This clonotype occurred a few times. The junction departs from the called germline gene at one end, perhaps through a read error. In DNA, the CDR3 is TGTGCCAGCAGCTTCCCAGGAGTCGGGGTATGGAGCAGTGACTTC. The encoded protein is CASSFPGVGVWSSDF. This chain uses TRBV11-2 with TRBJ2-7; tentative D call: TRBD2 (5 bases). This CDR3 has 15 amino acids. Germline CDR1 SGHAT, CDR2 FQNNGV.

In this sample, this clonotype turned up a few times. The chain links TRBV10-2 to TRBJ2-7; maybe TRBD1 (5 bases). The CDR3 runs to 14 residues. The germline V gene encodes CDR1 WSHSY and CDR2 SAAADI. Trimming cost V 2 bases and J 0 bases, with 8 bases left between them. CDR3: CASSEGRASYEQYF. The DNA of the CDR3 is TGCGCCAGCAGTGAGGGCAGGGCCTCCTACGAGCAGTACTTC.

J is TRBJ1-5 and V is TRBV20-1, with unresolved D. The germline CDR1 and CDR2 sequences are DFQATT and SNEGSKA (reference sequence). The CDR3 runs 17 residues. V lost 3 bases to trimming and J lost 0 bases, with 18 bases between them. The CDR3 is CSASLLSGTSSNQPQHF. CDR3 sequence (DNA): TGCAGTGCTAGTCTACTTTCGGGCACGTCTAGCAATCAGCCCCAGCATTTT.

The chain recombines TRBV10-3 with TRBJ1-5; unclear D gene. CDR1 is ENHRY, CDR2 SYGVKD, per germline. CDR3 length: 13 residues. Trimming shortened V by 2 bases and J by 5 bases, and 7 bases separated the two germline ends. CDR3 bases: TGTGCCATCAGTGAGAACACGGATCAGCCCCAGCATTTT. This gives the protein CAISENTDQPQHF.

V is TRBV7-9 and J is TRBJ2-7; tentatively, D is TRBD1 (6 bases). Looked up from germline, CDR1 is SEHNR and CDR2 is FQNEAQ (reference sequence). The CDR3 covers 14 residues. Trimming took off 4 bases at V and 9 bases at J, with 19 bases between the two ends. The CDR3 here is CASSWTRTEPTQYF. CDR3 nucleotide sequence: TGTGCCAGCAGCTGGACGAGGACAGAGCCGACGCAGTACTTC.

This clonotype has a handful of counts. V usage is TRBV5-1 and J usage is TRBJ2-7; 9 nucleotides line up with TRBD1. V shed 2 bases, J shed 4 bases, and the junction held 10 bases outside the gene matches. Germline V gene sequence: CDR1 SGHRS, CDR2 YFSETQ. The CDR3 totals 16 residues. This chain's CDR3 is CASSLSGDRDWYEQYF. The DNA for the CDR3 is TGCGCCAGCAGCTTATCTGGGGACAGGGACTGGTACGAGCAGTACTTC.

The chain has TRBV2 and TRBJ1-2, with D hard to call. Trimming cost V 6 bases and J 3 bases, with 8 bases left between them. The CDR3 spans 12 residues. Looked up from germline, CDR1 is SNHLY and CDR2 is FYNNEI. The CDR3 coding sequence is TGTGCCAGCAGCGACCGACACTATGGCTACACCTTC. It codes for CASSDRHYGYTF.

This clonotype came up a few times. This chain links TRBV15 with TRBJ1-6; 7 bases agree with TRBD1. The length of the CDR3 is 14 residues. The J segment lost 8 bases and the V segment lost 4 bases, leaving 5 bases of the junction unmatched. The germline V gene encodes CDR1 LNHNV and CDR2 YYDKDF (reference sequence). Written as DNA, the CDR3 is TGTGCCACCAGCACGGGACAGATAGATTCACCCCTCCACTTT. This codes for CATSTGQIDSPLHF.

This clonotype was observed a handful of times. This rearrangement joins TRBV7-8 to TRBJ1-4; tentatively, D is TRBD1 (6 bases). Deletions cut 1 base from V and 5 bases from J, with 14 bases between. CDR1 is SGHVS, CDR2 FQNEAQ, per germline. The CDR3 runs 16 residues. DNA of the CDR3: TGTGCCAGCAGCTTAGATGCAACAGGGAGGAATGAAAAACTGTTTTTT. Translated: CASSLDATGRNEKLFF. Full variable domain (missing parts from reference TRBV7-8 and TRBJ1-4): GAGVSQSPRYKVAKRGQDVALRCDPISGHVSLFWYQQALGQGPEFLTYFQNEAQLDKSGLPSDRFFAERPEGSVSTLKIQRTQQEDSAVYLCASSLDATGRNEKLFFGSGTQLSVL.

V is TRBV6-2 or TRBV6-3 and J is TRBJ2-7, with 11 bases lining up with TRBD1. CDR3 size: 15 residues. The germline V gene encodes CDR1 MNHEY and CDR2 SVGEGT. V gave up 2 bases and J gave up 7 bases; unmatched junction bases: 7. The CDR3: CASSYGGTGGREQYF. In DNA, the CDR3 is TGTGCCAGCAGTTACGGAGGGACAGGGGGTCGGGAGCAGTACTTC.

This clonotype was found a few times. The V gene is TRBV2, the J gene TRBJ2-2; 12 positions agree with TRBD1. V dropped 8 bases and J dropped 4; count of bases not matched to a gene: 8. Germline V lookup: CDR1 SNHLY, CDR2 FYNNEI. The CDR3 length is 16 residues. The chain's CDR3 is CASVRDRGLGTGELFF. CDR3 coding DNA: TGTGCCAGCGTGCGGGACAGGGGGCTAGGCACCGGGGAGCTGTTTTTT.

V is TRBV30 and J is TRBJ2-7; TRBD2 matches at 9 bases. Germline loops: CDR1 GTSNPN, CDR2 SVGIG (reference sequence). V gave up 3 bases and J gave up 5 bases; unmatched junction bases: 14. The CDR3 has 16 residues. The CDR3 loop is CAWRAGGRAATHEQYF. CDR3 nucleotides: TGTGCCTGGAGAGCGGGCGGGAGGGCCGCGACCCACGAGCAGTACTTC.

A few counts support this clonotype. The CDR3 protein is CASRRDRAYTDTQYF. The CDR3 region has the DNA TGCGCCAGCCGCCGGGACAGGGCCTACACAGATACGCAGTATTTT. V and J are TRBV5-1 and TRBJ2-3; 9 bases line up with TRBD1. With 7 bases clipped from V and 2 bases from J, the junction kept 8 bases outside the gene matches. The CDR3 runs to 15 residues. The germline CDR1 and CDR2 sequences are SGHRS and YFSETQ.

The chain recombines TRBV11-2 with TRBJ2-7; D might be TRBD1 or TRBD2, each matching 5 bases. In germline, CDR1 is SGHAT, CDR2 FQNNGV. There are 14 residues in the CDR3. The ends were cut back, 3 bases at V and 3 bases at J, with 12 bases in the middle. The CDR3 loop reads CASSLGELRYEQYF. The CDR3 DNA reads as TGTGCCAGCAGCTTGGGGGAGCTACGCTACGAGCAGTACTTC.

The CDR3 sequence is CSAIGQATDTQYF. Written as DNA, the CDR3 is TGCAGTGCTATAGGCCAGGCTACAGATACGCAGTATTTT. V and J are TRBV20-1 and TRBJ2-3; no reliable D call. Germline V gene data show CDR1 as DFQATT and CDR2 as SNEGSKA (reference sequence). V was clipped by 4 bases and J by 3 bases, with 11 bases between them. CDR3 length equals 13 residues.